This T cell receptor beta chain was captured by sequencing in a study of regulatory T cells in long-lasting Graves disease. Points from the study as a whole: Comparison showed that persistent patients shared more public clonotypes (around 3,000) than new patients (roughly 970).

This CDR3 comprises 15 residues. V lost 0 bases and J 0 bases, leaving 5 bases between the germline ends. Germline loops: CDR1 MGHRA, CDR2 YSYEKL. Arm-PCR with iRepertoire HTBI primers amplified the CDR3 regions for these TCR beta libraries. Using its own MiXCR run on the multiplex PCR reads, TCRdb lists one record per CDR3 protein. The sample has 400,000 to 500,000 distinct CDR3 sequences; over 20% are singletons. About this clonotype itself: Its specificity is not known.

Time point defined: persistent/refractory GD, antithyroid drugs over 5 years with positive TRAb. The TCR library was made from RNA that had been extracted from PBMCs in TRIzol. The sample was peripheral blood mononuclear cells (PBMCs), taken when the disease was refractory, from a patient treated with antithyroid drugs. The source is a female donor with Graves disease. V and J are TRBV4-1 and TRBJ2-2; no definite D call. CDR3 region: CASSQDSSNTGELFF. The CDR3 DNA reads as TGCGCCAGCAGCCAAGACAGCTCGAACACCGGGGAGCTGTTTTTT.